This T cell receptor (beta chain) was identified in a study of T-cell memory formation after mild COVID-19. Germline V gives CDR1 KGHDR, CDR2 SFDVKD. This CDR3 is 13 amino acids long. V was pared by 4 bases and J by 12 bases, with 15 bases between. One entry per CDR3 protein results from TCRdb running MiXCR on the 5' RACE reads. This sample carries under 650,000 distinct CDR3 sequences, roughly 18% of them seen once, and the ten largest clones take 12%. This sequence was found in an adult woman who had mild COVID-19 (a few samples of this study predate the infection). Cell type and time point are not known. The genes are TRBV24-1 and TRBJ2-1, with D perhaps given as TRBD1 or TRBD2 (6 bases each). Sequenced sample: PBMCs or a T cell subset sorted from them (not recorded which). The CDR3 coding sequence is TGTGCCACCAGTGACCTTTCCTCGGGGGCGCAGTTCTTC. Protein sequence: CATSDLSSGAQFF.